Presented here are 8 T cell receptor beta chains from one specimen sequenced in a study of shared clonotypes between healthy human individuals. The method was immunoSEQ multiplex PCR; TCRdb's version includes in-frame clones alone and lacks a portion of them. The sample yields roughly 490,000 clones, 76% seen once. The sequencing sample was made of PBMCs. Every receptor here comes from a woman in her thirties or forties in good health. Some clones in this sample may be carry-over from other donors' samples.

V and J are TRBV30 and TRBJ1-5, with 9 bases fitting TRBD1. The CDR3 runs to 16 residues. In germline, CDR1 is GTSNPN, CDR2 SVGIG (reference sequence). With V trimmed by 0 bases and J by 0 bases, 3 bases remained unmatched. CDR3: CAWSVRTGDSNQPQHF. In DNA, the CDR3 is TGTGCCTGGAGTGTAAGGACAGGGGATAGCAATCAGCCCCAGCATTTT. The full variable domain, its missing parts supplied by reference TRBV30 and TRBJ1-5, is SQTIHQWPATLVQPVGSPLSLECTVEGTSNPNLYWYRQAAGRGLQLLFYSVGIGQISSEVPQNLSASRPQDRQFILSSKKLLLSDSGFYLCAWSVRTGDSNQPQHFGDGTRLSIL.

On this clone itself: A much larger clone is a single base away; this may be a read error. The DNA for the CDR3 is TGCAGCGTTGCTCCGGTGAACACTGATGCTTTCTTT. Its translation: CSVAPVNTDAFF. The gene calls are TRBV29-1 and TRBJ1-1; D gene ambiguous. The V gene's germline CDR1 is SQVTM and CDR2 ANQGSEA. The CDR3 consists of 12 residues.

The V and J genes are TRBV6-5 and TRBJ2-7; D is possibly TRBD1 (6 bases). This CDR3 is 14 amino acids long. The germline V gene encodes CDR1 MNHEY and CDR2 SVGAGI. V lost 5 bases to trimming and J lost 3 bases, with 14 bases between them. In DNA form, the CDR3 reads TGTGCCAGCAGTCTCCGGGACACACTCTACGAGCAGTACTTC. This codes for CASSLRDTLYEQYF.

The V and J genes are TRBV4-1 and TRBJ1-2; 7 bases line up with TRBD1. V was pared by 1 base and J by 0 bases, with 8 bases of the junction left unmatched. The CDR3 is made up of 17 amino acids. The germline gives CDR1 MGHRA, CDR2 YSYEKL. For the CDR3, the DNA is TGCGCCAGCAGCCAAGGAGGCAGGGGGGGGGCTAACTATGGCTACACCTTC. Translated, it gives CASSQGGRGGANYGYTF.

The rearrangement links TRBV4-2 to TRBJ2-1; the match to TRBD2 covers 7 bases. Germline trimming cut 0 bases from V and 4 bases from J; bases unmatched to any gene: 9. Germline lookup yields CDR1 LGHNA and CDR2 YNFKEQ. The CDR3 is made up of 17 amino acids. DNA for the CDR3: TGTGCCAGCAGCCAAGATAGGGCGGGAGAGGCTTACAATGAGCAGTTCTTC. Its translation: CASSQDRAGEAYNEQFF.

The rearrangement links TRBV18 to TRBJ1-1; no clear D. The germline V gene encodes CDR1 KGHSH and CDR2 LQKENI. V was clipped by 0 bases and J by 1 base, with 3 bases between them. The CDR3 consists of 13 residues. CDR3 in DNA: TGTGCCAGCTCACCACCGACGAACACTGAAGCTTTCTTT. Translating gives CASSPPTNTEAFF.

V gene TRBV5-1 combines with J gene TRBJ1-1; 10 bases align to TRBD1. CDR3 length: 18 residues. With 0 bases clipped from V and 1 base from J, the junction kept 9 bases outside the gene matches. Per germline, CDR1 SGHRS and CDR2 YFSETQ. The CDR3 reads CASSLDPGTGDRNTEAFF. The CDR3 nucleotides read TGCGCCAGCAGCTTGGATCCAGGGACAGGGGATAGGAACACTGAAGCTTTCTTT.

The gene calls are TRBV11-3 and TRBJ2-7; D is ambiguous. Trimming took 1 base from V and 3 from J, leaving 10 bases between them. Germline V gene data show CDR1 as SGHNT and CDR2 as YENEEA. The CDR3 is 14 residues long. Written as DNA, the CDR3 is TGTGCCAGCAGCTTAGGAGGTAAACACTACGAGCAGTACTTC. It specifies CASSLGGKHYEQYF.